Detailed here is one T cell receptor (beta chain). This sample is part of a study of radiation and T cells in renal cell carcinoma. Indicated time point: blood 2 weeks post-SBRT. Treatment described: 15 Gy SBRT to primary tumor, nephrectomy 4 weeks later. The patient's renal cell carcinoma had clear cell pathology. TCRdb keeps only in-frame clones here, not all; method: immunoSEQ multiplex PCR. The table lists 100,000 to 150,000 clones, 88% of them singletons. The CDR3 has 16 amino acids. The V gene end was trimmed by 0 bases and the J gene end by 7 bases; junction bases not matched to a gene: 8. CDR1 SGHTS and CDR2 YDEGEE come from the germline V gene.

The chain recombines TRBV5-8 with TRBJ1-5, with TRBD1 matching 9 bases. This receptor was identified in an older woman with renal cell carcinoma. The sequencing here drew on blood, taken from a patient whose treatment included radiotherapy and nephrectomy. CDR3 DNA: TGTGCCAGCAGCTTGGACGGGACAGGGCGAGGGCAGCCCCAGCATTTT. This encodes CASSLDGTGRGQPQHF.